This T cell receptor beta chain stems from a study of T-cell reconstitution after alpha-beta-depleted transplantation in children. General study findings and limits: One year post-transplant, T-cell counts and diversity were largely derived from T cells produced anew.

The TCRbeta library was prepared with unique molecular identifiers. Each CDR3 protein gets one entry after TCRdb re-called the PCR reads with MiXCR. Altogether roughly 220,000 distinct CDR3 sequences are present, around 9.2% being singletons, with the ten largest covering 35%. Trimming removed 3 bases from V and 6 bases from J, with 16 bases in between. Per germline, CDR1 SGHKS and CDR2 YYEKEE (reference sequence). The CDR3 covers 14 residues. This clonotype showed up many times. Its target is not known. The receptor comes from a male patient aged 2 to 9 who had a stem cell transplant for acute myeloid leukemia, so the T cells may come from the graft donor. J is TRBJ2-7 and V is TRBV5-5; a possible D gene is TRBD2 (5 bases). Sample: PBMCs, mostly from graft donor cells, taken 360 days after TCRalphabeta/CD19-depleted stem cell transplant. This CDR3 reads CASSSLRGFSEQYF. The CDR3 DNA follows: TGTGCCAGCAGCTCGCTGAGAGGGTTTTCCGAGCAGTACTTC.